Listed here are 2 T cell receptor beta chains from one sample, sequenced in a study of OX40 agonist ivuxolimab in advanced cancers. The method was immunoSEQ multiplex PCR; TCRdb's version includes in-frame clones alone and lacks a portion of them. This table has 83,000 or so clones, about 88% appearing once. Sequencing used CD4+ or CD8+ T cells sorted from blood, obtained in a trial of the OX40 agonist ivuxolimab. The receptors come from an adult with an advanced solid tumor such as melanoma, head and neck, liver or kidney cancer.

The rearrangement uses TRBV5-1 and TRBJ1-2; tentative D call: TRBD1 (6 bases). Trimming shortened V by 2 bases and J by 3 bases, and 8 bases separated the two germline ends. Germline loops: CDR1 SGHRS, CDR2 YFSETQ. This CDR3 is built from 13 residues. CDR3 region: CASSFGQHYGYTF. CDR3 nucleotide sequence: TGCGCCAGCAGCTTTGGACAGCACTATGGCTACACCTTC.

This chain links TRBV5-4 with TRBJ2-1, with TRBD2 matching over 8 bases. The CDR3 consists of 16 residues. Germline assignment: CDR1 SGHNT and CDR2 YYREEE (reference sequence). V lost 3 bases and J lost 0; bases outside the gene matches: 5. CDR3 amino acids: CASSSGGISSYNEQFF. The CDR3 DNA reads as TGTGCCAGCAGCTCGGGGGGGATCAGCTCCTACAATGAGCAGTTCTTC.